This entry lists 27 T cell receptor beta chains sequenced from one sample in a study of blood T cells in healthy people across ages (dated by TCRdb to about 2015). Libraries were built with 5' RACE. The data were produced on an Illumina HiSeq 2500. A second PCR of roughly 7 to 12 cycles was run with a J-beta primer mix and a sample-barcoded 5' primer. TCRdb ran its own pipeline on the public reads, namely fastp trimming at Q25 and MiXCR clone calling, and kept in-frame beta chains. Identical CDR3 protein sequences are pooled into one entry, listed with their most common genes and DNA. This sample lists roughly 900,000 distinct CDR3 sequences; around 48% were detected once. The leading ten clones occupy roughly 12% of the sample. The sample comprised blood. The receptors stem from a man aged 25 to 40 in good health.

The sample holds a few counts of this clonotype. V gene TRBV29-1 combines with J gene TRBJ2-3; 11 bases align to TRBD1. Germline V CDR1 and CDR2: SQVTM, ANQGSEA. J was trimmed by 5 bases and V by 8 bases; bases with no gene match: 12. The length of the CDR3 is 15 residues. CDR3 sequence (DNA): TGCAGCTTAACCCCGGGACAGGGGGTTGGAGATACGCAGTATTTT. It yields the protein CSLTPGQGVGDTQYF.

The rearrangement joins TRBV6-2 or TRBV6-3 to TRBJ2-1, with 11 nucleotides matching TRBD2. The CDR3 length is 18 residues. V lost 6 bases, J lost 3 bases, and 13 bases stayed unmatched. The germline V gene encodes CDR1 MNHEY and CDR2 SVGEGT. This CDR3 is CASSRQPQTSGDYNEQFF. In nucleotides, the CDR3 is TGTGCCAGCAGCCGACAACCCCAGACTAGCGGGGACTACAATGAGCAGTTCTTC.

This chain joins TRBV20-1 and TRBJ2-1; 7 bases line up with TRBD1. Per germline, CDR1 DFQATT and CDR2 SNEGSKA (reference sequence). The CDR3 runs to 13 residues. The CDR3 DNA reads TGCAGCCCGGGACAGAACTCCTACAATGAGCAGTTCTTC. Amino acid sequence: CSPGQNSYNEQFF.

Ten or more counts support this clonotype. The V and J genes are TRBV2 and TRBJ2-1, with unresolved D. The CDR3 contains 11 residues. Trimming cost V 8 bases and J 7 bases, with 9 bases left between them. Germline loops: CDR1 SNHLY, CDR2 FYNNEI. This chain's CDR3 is CASSPLNEQFF. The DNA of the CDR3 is TGTGCCAGCTCCCCACTAAATGAGCAGTTCTTC.

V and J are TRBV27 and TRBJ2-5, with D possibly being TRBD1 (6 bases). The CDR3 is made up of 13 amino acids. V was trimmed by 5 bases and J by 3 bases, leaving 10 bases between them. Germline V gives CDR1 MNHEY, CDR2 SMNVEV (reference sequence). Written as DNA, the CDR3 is TGTGCCAGCAGTCCGTACAGGGAAGAGACCCAGTACTTC. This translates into CASSPYREETQYF.

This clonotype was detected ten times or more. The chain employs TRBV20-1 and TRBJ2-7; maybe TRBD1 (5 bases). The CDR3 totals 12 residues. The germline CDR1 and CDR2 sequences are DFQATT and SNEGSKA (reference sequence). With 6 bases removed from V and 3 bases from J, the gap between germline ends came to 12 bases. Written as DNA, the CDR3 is TGCAGTGCCCCCCCGCAGGGCTACGAGCAGTACTTC. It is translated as CSAPPQGYEQYF.

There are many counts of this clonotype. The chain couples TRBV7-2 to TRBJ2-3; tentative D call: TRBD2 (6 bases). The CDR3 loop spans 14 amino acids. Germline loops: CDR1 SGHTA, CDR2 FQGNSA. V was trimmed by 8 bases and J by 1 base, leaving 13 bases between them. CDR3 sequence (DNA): TGTGCCAGCCGACCGGGCGGGGGCACAGATACGCAGTATTTT. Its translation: CASRPGGGTDTQYF.

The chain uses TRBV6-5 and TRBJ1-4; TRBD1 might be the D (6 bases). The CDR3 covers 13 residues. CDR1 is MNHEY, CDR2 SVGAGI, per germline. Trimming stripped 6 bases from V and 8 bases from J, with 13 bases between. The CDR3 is CASRAGGEEKLFF. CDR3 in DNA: TGTGCCAGCAGGGCGGGGGGCGAAGAAAAACTGTTTTTT.

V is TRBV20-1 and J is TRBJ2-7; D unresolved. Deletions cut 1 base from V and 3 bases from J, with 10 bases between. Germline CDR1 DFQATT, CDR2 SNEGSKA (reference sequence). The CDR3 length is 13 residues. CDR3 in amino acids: CSARVTVFYEQYF. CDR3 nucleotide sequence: TGCAGTGCTAGAGTCACTGTTTTCTACGAGCAGTACTTC.

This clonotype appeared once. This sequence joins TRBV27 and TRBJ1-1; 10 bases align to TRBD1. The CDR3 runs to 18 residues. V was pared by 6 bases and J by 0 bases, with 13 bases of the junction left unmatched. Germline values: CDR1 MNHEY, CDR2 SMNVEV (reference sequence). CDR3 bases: TGTGCCAGCAGGGCCGGACAGGGGGACCGTCTAATGAACACTGAAGCTTTCTTT. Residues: CASRAGQGDRLMNTEAFF.

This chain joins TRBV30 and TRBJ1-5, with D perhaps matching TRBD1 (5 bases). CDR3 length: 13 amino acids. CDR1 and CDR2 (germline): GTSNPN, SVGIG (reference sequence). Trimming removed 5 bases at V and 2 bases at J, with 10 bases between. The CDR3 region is CAWGHSGNQPQHF. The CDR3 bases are TGTGCCTGGGGACATTCGGGCAATCAGCCCCAGCATTTT.

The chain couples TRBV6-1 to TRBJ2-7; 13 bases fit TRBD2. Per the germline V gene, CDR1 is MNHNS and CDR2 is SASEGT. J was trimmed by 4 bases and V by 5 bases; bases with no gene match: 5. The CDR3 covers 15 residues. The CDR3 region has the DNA TGTGCCAGCAGTCACGAACTAGCGGGAGGGTACGAGCAGTACTTC. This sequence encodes CASSHELAGGYEQYF.

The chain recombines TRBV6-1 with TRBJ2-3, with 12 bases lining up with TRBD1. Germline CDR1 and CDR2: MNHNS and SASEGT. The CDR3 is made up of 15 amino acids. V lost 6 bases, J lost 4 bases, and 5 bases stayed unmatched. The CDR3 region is CASRDRDRGPDTQYF. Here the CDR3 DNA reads TGTGCCAGCAGGGACCGGGACAGGGGGCCAGATACGCAGTATTTT.

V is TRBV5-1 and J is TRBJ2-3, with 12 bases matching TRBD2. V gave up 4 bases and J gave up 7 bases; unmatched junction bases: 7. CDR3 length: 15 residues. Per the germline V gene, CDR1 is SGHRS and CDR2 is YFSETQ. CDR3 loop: CASSASSGGANTQYF. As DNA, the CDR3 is TGCGCCAGCAGCGCCTCTAGCGGGGGGGCTAATACGCAGTATTTT.

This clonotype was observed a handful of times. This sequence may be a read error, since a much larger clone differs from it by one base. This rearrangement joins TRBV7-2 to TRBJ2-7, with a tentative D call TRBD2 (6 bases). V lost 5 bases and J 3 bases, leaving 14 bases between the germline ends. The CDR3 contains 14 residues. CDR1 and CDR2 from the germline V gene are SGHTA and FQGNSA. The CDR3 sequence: CASSAGGLRYEQYF. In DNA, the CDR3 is TGTGCCAGCAGCGCCGGGGGACTTCGCTACGAGCAGTACTTC.

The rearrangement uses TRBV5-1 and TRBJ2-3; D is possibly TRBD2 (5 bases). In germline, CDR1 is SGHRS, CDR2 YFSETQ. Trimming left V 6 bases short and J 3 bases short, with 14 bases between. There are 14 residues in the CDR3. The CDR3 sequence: CASTLTGNTDTQYF. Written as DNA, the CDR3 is TGCGCCAGCACCCTAACGGGGAATACAGATACGCAGTATTTT.

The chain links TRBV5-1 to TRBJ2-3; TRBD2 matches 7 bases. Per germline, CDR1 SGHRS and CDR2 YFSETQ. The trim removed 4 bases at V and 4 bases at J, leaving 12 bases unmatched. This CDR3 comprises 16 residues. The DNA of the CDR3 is TGCGCCAGCAGCCTATACCCGACTAGCAGCGCAGATACGCAGTATTTT. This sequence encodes CASSLYPTSSADTQYF.

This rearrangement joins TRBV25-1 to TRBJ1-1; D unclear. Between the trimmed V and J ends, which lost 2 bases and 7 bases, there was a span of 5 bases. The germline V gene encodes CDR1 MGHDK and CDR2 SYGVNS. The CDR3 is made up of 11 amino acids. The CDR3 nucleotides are TGTGCCAGCAGTGAAGCGGGTGAAGCTTTCTTT. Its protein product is CASSEAGEAFF.

The CDR3 is CASSLADGGGSYNSPLHF. The DNA for the CDR3 is TGCGCCAGCAGCTTGGCGGATGGAGGGGGCTCCTATAATTCACCCCTCCACTTT. The chain carries TRBV5-1 and TRBJ1-6; D is possibly TRBD1 (6 bases). Between the trimmed V and J ends, which lost 0 bases and 0 bases, there was a span of 13 bases. The CDR3 has 18 residues. Germline V gene sequence: CDR1 SGHRS, CDR2 YFSETQ.

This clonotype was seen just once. This CDR3 reads CASSPLGQGANYEQYF. The CDR3 DNA reads TGTGCCAGCAGCCCGCTGGGACAGGGGGCTAACTACGAGCAGTACTTC. This rearrangement joins TRBV28 to TRBJ2-4, with 12 bases aligning to TRBD1. TRBJ2-7 explains the end of the DNA better; the J call may be wrong. CDR3 length: 16 amino acids. Germline-derived CDR1 and CDR2 are MDHEN and SYDVKM.

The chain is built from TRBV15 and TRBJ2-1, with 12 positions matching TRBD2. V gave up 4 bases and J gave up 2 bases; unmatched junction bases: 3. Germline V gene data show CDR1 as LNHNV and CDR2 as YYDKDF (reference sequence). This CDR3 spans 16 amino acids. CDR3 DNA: TGTGCCACCAGCAACCGACTAGCGGGGGCCTACAATGAGCAGTTCTTC. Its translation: CATSNRLAGAYNEQFF.

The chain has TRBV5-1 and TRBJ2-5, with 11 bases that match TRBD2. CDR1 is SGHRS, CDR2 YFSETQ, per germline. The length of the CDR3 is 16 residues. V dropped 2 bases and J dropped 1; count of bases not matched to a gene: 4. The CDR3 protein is CASSFASGGPQETQYF. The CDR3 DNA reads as TGCGCCAGCAGCTTCGCTAGCGGGGGGCCCCAAGAGACCCAGTACTTC.

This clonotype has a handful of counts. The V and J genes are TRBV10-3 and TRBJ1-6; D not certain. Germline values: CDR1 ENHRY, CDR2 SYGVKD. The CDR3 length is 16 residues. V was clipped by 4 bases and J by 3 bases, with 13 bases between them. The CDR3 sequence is CAISGSTDYYNSPLHF. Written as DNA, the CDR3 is TGTGCCATCAGTGGATCGACGGACTACTATAATTCACCCCTCCACTTT.

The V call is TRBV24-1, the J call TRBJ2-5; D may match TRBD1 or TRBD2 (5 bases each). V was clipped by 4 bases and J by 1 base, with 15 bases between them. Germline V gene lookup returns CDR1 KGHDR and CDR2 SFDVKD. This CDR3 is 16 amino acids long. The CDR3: CATSDPEVGLQETQYF. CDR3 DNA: TGTGCCACCAGTGACCCGGAGGTGGGGCTCCAAGAGACCCAGTACTTC.

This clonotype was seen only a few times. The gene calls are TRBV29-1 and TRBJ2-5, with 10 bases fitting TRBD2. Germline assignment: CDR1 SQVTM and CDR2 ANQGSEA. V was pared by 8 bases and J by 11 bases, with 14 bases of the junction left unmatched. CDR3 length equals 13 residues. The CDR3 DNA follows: TGCAGCATAACTAGCGGGGCGCCTAGGGAGCAGTACTTC. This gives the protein CSITSGAPREQYF.

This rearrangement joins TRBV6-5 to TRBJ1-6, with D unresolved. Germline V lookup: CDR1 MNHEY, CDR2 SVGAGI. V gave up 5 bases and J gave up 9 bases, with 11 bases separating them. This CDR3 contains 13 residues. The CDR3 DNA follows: TGTGCCAGCAGTCCCGCCCGAGGTTCACCCCTCCACTTT. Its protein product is CASSPARGSPLHF.

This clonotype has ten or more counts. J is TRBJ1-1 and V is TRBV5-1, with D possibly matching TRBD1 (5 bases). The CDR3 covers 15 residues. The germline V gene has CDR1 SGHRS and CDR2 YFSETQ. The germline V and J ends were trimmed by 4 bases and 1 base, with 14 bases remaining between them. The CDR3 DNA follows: TGCGCCAGCAGCCGGGGCCCGTCCGAGAACACTGAAGCTTTCTTT. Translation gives CASSRGPSENTEAFF.